Below are 9 T cell receptor beta chains sequenced from a single sample in a study of blood T cell repertoires in COVID-19. Using immunoSEQ multiplex PCR, the repertoire was profiled, and TCRdb retains in-frame clones only, with some absent. The sample lists 250,000 to 300,000 clones, about 90% occurring once. The specimen was peripheral blood. Receptors were obtained from a woman aged 45-65 years who had recovered from COVID-19.

V usage is TRBV10-3 and J usage is TRBJ2-5, with D possibly TRBD1 on 6 matching bases. V dropped 5 bases and J dropped 5 bases, with 15 bases sitting between them. Germline assignment: CDR1 ENHRY and CDR2 SYGVKD. The CDR3 totals 14 residues. The CDR3, as DNA: TGTGCCATCAGTACGGACAGTCGGGGTGAGACCCAGTACTTC. Protein sequence: CAISTDSRGETQYF.

The chain carries TRBV5-5 and TRBJ2-3; D is uncertain. Germline V gives CDR1 SGHKS, CDR2 YYEKEE (reference sequence). V was shortened by 0 bases and J by 2 bases, with 7 bases between the two germline ends. The length of the CDR3 is 14 residues. Written as DNA, the CDR3 is TGTGCCAGCAGCTTGGATGGCTTCACAGATACGCAGTATTTT. Translated, it gives CASSLDGFTDTQYF.

The J gene is TRBJ1-2, the V gene TRBV30; 11 nucleotides align to TRBD1. The CDR3 totals 14 residues. Germline V lookup: CDR1 GTSNPN, CDR2 SVGIG (reference sequence). V shed 4 bases, J shed 8 bases, and the junction held 9 bases outside the gene matches. This CDR3 is CAWTYRDRGSGYTF. For the CDR3, the DNA is TGTGCCTGGACCTACCGGGACAGGGGGTCCGGCTACACCTTC.

J is TRBJ1-1 and V is TRBV2, with TRBD1 as a possible D gene (5 bases). V was shortened by 7 bases and J by 0 bases, with 12 bases between the two germline ends. The germline V gene has CDR1 SNHLY and CDR2 FYNNEI. The CDR3 is 14 amino acids. CDR3 nucleotides: TGTGCCAGCACCGCGGGACGTATGAACACTGAAGCTTTCTTT. As protein: CASTAGRMNTEAFF.

J is TRBJ2-2 and V is TRBV4-3; 7 bases agree with TRBD2. The CDR3 contains 16 residues. Germline-derived CDR1 and CDR2 are LGHNA and YSLEER. After removal of 3 bases from V and 1 base from J, the junction contained 5 bases not matched to a gene. The CDR3 nucleotides are TGCGCCAGCAGCCATGGGGGGGTAGGGAACACCGGGGAGCTGTTTTTT. This translates into CASSHGGVGNTGELFF.

The genes are TRBV9 and TRBJ1-1; D remains ambiguous. This CDR3 comprises 16 residues. Trimming removed 0 bases from V and 0 bases from J, with 12 bases in between. Germline V gene lookup returns CDR1 SGDLS and CDR2 YYNGEE. This chain's CDR3 is CASSVGQNLMNTEAFF. Here the CDR3 DNA reads TGTGCCAGCAGCGTAGGGCAGAATCTTATGAACACTGAAGCTTTCTTT.

The rearrangement joins TRBV7-2 to TRBJ2-3; TRBD2 matches at 8 bases. From germline, CDR1 is SGHTA and CDR2 FQGNSA. The CDR3 covers 17 residues. The ends lost 4 bases at V and 4 bases at J; junction bases unmatched: 13. The CDR3 protein is CASSSYRGSGKADTQYF. The CDR3, as DNA: TGTGCCAGCAGCTCCTATCGGGGTAGCGGGAAAGCAGATACGCAGTATTTT.

The rearrangement links TRBV3-1 (or the pseudogene TRBV3-2) to TRBJ2-7; 8 nucleotides agree with TRBD2. V was pared by 1 base and J by 5 bases, with 7 bases of the junction left unmatched. Germline loops: CDR1 LGHDT, CDR2 YNNKEL (reference sequence). CDR3 length: 15 residues. The CDR3 DNA sequence: TGTGCCAGCAGCCAAGTCCGAGGACTAGCAGACGAGCAGTACTTC. Its translation is CASSQVRGLADEQYF.

This chain uses TRBV4-2 with TRBJ2-7; no definite D call. The germline V and J ends were trimmed by 0 bases and 2 bases, with 5 bases remaining between them. CDR1 and CDR2 (germline): LGHNA, YNFKEQ. This CDR3 comprises 13 residues. The CDR3 nucleotides are TGTGCCAGCAGCCAAGATATTGCCTACGAGCAGTACTTC. It is translated as CASSQDIAYEQYF.